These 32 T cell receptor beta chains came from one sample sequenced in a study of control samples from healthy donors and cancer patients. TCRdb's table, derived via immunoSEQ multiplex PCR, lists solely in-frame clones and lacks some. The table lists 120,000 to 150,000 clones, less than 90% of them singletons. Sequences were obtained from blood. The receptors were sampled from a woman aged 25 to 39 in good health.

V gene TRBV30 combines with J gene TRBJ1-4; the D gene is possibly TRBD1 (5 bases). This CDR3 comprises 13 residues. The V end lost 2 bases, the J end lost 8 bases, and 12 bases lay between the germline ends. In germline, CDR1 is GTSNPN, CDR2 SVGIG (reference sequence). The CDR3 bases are TGTGCCTGGAGTCGAGGGGTGAGCGAAAAACTGTTTTTT. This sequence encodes CAWSRGVSEKLFF.

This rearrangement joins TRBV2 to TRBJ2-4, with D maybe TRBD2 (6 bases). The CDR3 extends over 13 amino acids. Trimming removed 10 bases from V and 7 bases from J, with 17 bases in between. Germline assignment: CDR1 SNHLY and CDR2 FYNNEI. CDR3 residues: CATSGTSENIQYF. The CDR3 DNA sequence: TGTGCCACCTCCGGGACTTCTGAGAACATTCAGTACTTC.

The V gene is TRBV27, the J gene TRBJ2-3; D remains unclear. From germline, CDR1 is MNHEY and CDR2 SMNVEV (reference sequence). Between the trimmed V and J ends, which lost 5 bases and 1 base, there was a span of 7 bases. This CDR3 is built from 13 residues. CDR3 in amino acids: CASSTHRTDTQYF. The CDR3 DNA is TGTGCCAGCAGTACCCATCGCACAGATACGCAGTATTTT.

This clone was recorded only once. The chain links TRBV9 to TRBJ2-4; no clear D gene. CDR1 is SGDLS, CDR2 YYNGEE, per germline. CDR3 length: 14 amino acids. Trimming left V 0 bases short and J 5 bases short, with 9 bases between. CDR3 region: CASSVGVGENIQYF. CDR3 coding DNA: TGTGCCAGCAGCGTAGGGGTGGGTGAAAACATTCAGTACTTC. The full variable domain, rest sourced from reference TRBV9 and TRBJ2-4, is DSGVTQTPKHLITATGQRVTLRCSPRSGDLSVYWYQQSLDQGLQFLIQYYNGEERAKGNILERFSAQQFPDLHSELNLSSLELGDSALYFCASSVGVGENIQYFGAGTRLSVL.

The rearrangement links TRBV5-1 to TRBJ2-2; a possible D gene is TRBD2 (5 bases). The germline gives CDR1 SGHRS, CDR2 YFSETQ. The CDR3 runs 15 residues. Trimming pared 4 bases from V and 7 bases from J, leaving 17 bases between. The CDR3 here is CASSARPRESGELFF. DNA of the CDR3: TGCGCCAGCAGCGCCCGACCTAGGGAGAGCGGGGAGCTGTTTTTT.

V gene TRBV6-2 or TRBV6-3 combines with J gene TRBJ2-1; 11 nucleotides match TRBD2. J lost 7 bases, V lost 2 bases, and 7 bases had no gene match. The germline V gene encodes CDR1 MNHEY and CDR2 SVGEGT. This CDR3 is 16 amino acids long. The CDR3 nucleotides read TGTGCCAGCAGTTACCGAACTAGCGGGAGATTTAATGAGCAGTTCTTC. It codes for CASSYRTSGRFNEQFF.

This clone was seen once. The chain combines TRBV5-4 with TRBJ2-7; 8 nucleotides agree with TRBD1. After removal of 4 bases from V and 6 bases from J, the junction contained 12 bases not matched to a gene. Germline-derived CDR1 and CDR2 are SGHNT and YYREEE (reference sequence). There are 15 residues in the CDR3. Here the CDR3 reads CASSPARTGHGEQYF. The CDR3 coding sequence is TGTGCCAGCAGCCCTGCCCGGACAGGGCACGGCGAGCAGTACTTC.

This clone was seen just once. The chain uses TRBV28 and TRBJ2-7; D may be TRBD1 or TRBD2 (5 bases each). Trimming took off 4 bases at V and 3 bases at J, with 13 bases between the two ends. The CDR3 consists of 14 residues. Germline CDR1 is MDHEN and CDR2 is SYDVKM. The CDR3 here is CASSSPGPSYEQYF. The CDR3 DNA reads TGTGCCAGCAGTTCGCCGGGACCGAGCTACGAGCAGTACTTC.

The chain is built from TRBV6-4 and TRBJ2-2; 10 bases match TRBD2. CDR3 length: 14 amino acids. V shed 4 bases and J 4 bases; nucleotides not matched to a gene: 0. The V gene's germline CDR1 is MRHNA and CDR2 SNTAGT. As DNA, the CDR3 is TGTGCCAGCAGTGCTAGCGGGAGCACCGGGGAGCTGTTTTTT. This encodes CASSASGSTGELFF.

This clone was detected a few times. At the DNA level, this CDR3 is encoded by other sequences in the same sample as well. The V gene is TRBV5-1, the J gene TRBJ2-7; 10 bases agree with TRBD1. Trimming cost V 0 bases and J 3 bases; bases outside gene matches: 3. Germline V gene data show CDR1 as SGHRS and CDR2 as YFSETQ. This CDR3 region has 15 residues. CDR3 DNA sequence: TGCGCCAGCAGCTTGGGGGGACAGGGGTACTACGAGCAGTACTTC. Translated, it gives CASSLGGQGYYEQYF. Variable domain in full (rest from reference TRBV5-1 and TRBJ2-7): KAGVTQTPRYLIKTRGQQVTLSCSPISGHRSVSWYQQTPGQGLQFLFEYFSETQRNKGNFPGRFSGRQFSNSRSEMNVSTLELGDSALYLCASSLGGQGYYEQYFGPGTRLTVT.

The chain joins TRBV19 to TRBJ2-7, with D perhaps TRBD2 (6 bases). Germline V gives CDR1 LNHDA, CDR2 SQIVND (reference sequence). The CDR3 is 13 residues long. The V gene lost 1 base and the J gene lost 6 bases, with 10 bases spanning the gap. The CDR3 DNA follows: TGTGCCAGTAGTATAGGTGGAGGGGCCGAGCAGTACTTC. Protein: CASSIGGGAEQYF.

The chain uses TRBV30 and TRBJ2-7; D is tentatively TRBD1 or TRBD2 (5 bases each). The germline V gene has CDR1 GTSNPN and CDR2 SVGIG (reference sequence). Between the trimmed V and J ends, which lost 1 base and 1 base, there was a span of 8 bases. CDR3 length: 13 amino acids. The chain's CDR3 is CAWSDGASYEQYF. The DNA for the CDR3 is TGTGCCTGGAGTGACGGGGCGTCCTACGAGCAGTACTTC.

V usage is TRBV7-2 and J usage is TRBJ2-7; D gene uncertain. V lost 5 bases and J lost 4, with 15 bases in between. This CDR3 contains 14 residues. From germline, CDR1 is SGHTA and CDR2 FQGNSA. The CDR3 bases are TGTGCCAGCAGCCTTGACGGTTCTGCTTACGAGCAGTACTTC. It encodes CASSLDGSAYEQYF.

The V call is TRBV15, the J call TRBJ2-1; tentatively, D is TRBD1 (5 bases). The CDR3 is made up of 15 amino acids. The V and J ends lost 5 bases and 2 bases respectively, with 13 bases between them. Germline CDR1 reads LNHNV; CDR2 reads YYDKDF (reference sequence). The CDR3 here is CATSRQQGTYNEQFF. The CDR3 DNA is TGTGCCACCAGCCGGCAGCAGGGAACCTACAATGAGCAGTTCTTC.

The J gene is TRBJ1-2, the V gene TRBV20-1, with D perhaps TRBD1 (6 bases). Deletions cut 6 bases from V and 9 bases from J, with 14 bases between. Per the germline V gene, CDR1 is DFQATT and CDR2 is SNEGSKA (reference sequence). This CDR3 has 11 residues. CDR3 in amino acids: CSAPGQGSYTF. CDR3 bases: TGCAGTGCCCCGGGACAAGGGAGCTACACCTTC.

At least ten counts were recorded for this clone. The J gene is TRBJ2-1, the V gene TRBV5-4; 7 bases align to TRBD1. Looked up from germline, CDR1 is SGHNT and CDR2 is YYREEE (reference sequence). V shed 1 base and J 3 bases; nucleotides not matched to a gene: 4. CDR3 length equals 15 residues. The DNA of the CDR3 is TGTGCCAGCAGCTTGTCACAGGGGAACTACAATGAGCAGTTCTTC. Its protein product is CASSLSQGNYNEQFF.

The CDR3 DNA reads as TGCGCCAGCAGCTTGAGGCTAGCGGAAGACACAGATACGCAGTATTTT. Protein sequence: CASSLRLAEDTDTQYF. This chain connects TRBV5-1 to TRBJ2-3, with 7 bases identical to TRBD2. Germline CDR1 is SGHRS and CDR2 is YFSETQ. The CDR3 has 16 amino acids. Germline trimming cut 1 base from V and 2 bases from J; bases unmatched to any gene: 7.

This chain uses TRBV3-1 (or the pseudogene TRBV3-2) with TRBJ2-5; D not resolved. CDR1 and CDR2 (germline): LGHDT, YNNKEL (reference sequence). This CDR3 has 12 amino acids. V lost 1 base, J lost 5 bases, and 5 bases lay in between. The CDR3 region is CASSQGTETQYF. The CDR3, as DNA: TGTGCCAGCAGCCAAGGGACCGAGACCCAGTACTTC.

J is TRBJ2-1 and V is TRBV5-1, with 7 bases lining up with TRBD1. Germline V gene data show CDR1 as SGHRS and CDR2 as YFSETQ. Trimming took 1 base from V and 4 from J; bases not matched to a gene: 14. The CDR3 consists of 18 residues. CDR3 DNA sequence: TGCGCCAGCAGCTTGATCCGAGGGGGCCGTCTGGGGTACAATGAGCAGTTCTTC. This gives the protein CASSLIRGGRLGYNEQFF. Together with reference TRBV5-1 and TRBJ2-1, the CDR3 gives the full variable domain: KAGVTQTPRYLIKTRGQQVTLSCSPISGHRSVSWYQQTPGQGLQFLFEYFSETQRNKGNFPGRFSGRQFSNSRSEMNVSTLELGDSALYLCASSLIRGGRLGYNEQFFGPGTRLTVL.

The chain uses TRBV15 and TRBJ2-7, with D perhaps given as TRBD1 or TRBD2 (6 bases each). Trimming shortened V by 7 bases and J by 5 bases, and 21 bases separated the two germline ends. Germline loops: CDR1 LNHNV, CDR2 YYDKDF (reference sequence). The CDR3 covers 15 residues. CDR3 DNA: TGTGCCACCACTCAGAAGGGGGGCGGAAGACACGAGCAGTACTTC. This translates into CATTQKGGGRHEQYF.

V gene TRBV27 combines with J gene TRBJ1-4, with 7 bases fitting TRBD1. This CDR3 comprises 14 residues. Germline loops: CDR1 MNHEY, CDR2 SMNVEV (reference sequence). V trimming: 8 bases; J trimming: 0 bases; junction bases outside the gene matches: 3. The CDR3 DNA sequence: TGTGCCAGCGGACAGGTCGCAACTAATGAAAAACTGTTTTTT. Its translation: CASGQVATNEKLFF.

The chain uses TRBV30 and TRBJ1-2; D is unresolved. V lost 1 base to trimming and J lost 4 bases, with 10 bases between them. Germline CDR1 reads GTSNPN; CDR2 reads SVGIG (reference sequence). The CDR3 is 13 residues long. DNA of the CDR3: TGTGCCTGGAGTGCAGGACCCCCCTATGGCTACACCTTC. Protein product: CAWSAGPPYGYTF.

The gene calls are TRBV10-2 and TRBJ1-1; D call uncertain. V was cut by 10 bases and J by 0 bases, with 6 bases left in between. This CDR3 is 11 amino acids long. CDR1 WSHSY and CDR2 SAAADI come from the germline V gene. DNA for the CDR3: TGCGCCACCTCAATGAACACTGAAGCTTTCTTT. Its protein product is CATSMNTEAFF.

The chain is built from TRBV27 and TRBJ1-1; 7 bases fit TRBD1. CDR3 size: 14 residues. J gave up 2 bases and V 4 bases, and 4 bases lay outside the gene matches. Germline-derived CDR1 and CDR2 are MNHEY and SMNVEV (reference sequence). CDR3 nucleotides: TGTGCCAGCAGTTCCAGGGGGTCTAACACTGAAGCTTTCTTT. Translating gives CASSSRGSNTEAFF.

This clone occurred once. CDR3 sequence reads: CATNTGTGGGSTEAFF. The DNA for the CDR3 is TGTGCCACCAATACCGGGACAGGGGGAGGCAGCACTGAAGCTTTCTTT. The V gene is TRBV28, the J gene TRBJ1-1, with 11 bases aligning to TRBD1. The CDR3 has 16 amino acids. CDR1 and CDR2 (germline): MDHEN, SYDVKM. V gave up 10 bases and J gave up 4 bases; unmatched junction bases: 14.

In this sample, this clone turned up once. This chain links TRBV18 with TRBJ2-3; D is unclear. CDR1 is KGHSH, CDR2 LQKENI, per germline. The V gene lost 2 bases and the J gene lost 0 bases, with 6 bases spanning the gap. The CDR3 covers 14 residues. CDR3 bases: TGTGCCAGCTCACCAATCCTGAGCACAGATACGCAGTATTTT. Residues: CASSPILSTDTQYF.

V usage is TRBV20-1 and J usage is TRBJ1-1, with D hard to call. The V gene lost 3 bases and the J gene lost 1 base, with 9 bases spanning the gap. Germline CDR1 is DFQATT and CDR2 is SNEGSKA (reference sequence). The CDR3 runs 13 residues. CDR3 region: CSASLGSNTEAFF. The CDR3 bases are TGCAGTGCTAGTTTGGGATCGAACACTGAAGCTTTCTTT.

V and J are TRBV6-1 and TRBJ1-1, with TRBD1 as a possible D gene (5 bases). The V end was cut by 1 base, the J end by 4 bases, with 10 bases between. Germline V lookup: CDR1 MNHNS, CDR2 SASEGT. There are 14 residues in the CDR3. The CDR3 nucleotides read TGTGCCAGCAGTGAAGGGGGGGGGACCACTGAAGCTTTCTTT. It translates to CASSEGGGTTEAFF.

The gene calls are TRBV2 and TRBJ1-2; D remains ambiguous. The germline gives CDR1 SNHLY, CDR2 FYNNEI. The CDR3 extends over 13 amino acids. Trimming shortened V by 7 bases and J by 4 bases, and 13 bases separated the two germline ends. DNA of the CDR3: TGTGCCAGCATCGACGGAGGAGGCTATGGCTACACCTTC. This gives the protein CASIDGGGYGYTF.

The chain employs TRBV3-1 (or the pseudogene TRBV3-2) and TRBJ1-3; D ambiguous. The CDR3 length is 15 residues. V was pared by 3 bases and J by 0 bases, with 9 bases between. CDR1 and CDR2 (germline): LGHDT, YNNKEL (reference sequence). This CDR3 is CASSHPAYSGNTIYF. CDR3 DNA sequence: TGTGCCAGCAGCCATCCGGCCTACTCTGGAAACACCATATATTTT.

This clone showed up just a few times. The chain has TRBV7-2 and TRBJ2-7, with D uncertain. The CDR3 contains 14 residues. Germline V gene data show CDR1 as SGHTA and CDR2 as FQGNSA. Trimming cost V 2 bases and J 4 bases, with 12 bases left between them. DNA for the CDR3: TGTGCCAGCAGCTTACGTAGCAGCTTATACGAGCAGTACTTC. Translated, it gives CASSLRSSLYEQYF.

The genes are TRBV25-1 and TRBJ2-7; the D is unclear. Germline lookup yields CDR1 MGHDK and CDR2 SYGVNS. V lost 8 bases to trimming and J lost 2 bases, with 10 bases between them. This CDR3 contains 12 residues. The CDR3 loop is CASGIRPYEQYF. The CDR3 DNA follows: TGTGCCAGCGGGATTCGACCCTACGAGCAGTACTTC.